Sequencing of this T cell receptor beta chain was carried out in a study of identical twins (dated by TCRdb to 2016 to 2017). Looking at the study overall: To test whether fetal clonotypes persist, this study deep-sequenced TCR alpha and beta repertoires from monozygotic twins, from unrelated adults of various ages, and from cord blood. To rule out contamination, the twin experiments were replicated at different times with different library preparation protocols.

The method was 5' RACE. The data were produced on an Illumina HiSeq 2000. A universal primer binding site was added through template switching, and the final cDNA carried a unique molecular identifier so that TCR cDNA molecules could be counted accurately. Specific primers in the conserved constant-segment region were used to synthesize first-strand cDNA for TCR alpha and beta chains. To control for contamination, each cDNA library was double barcoded with a SMART-Mk sample barcode plus Illumina barcodes. TruSeq adapter sequences along with Illumina sample barcodes were introduced in two successive PCR steps. The TCR alpha and beta cDNA libraries were sequenced on the Illumina HiSeq platform using custom primers. Per the authors' processing: MiGEC processed the raw reads to extract unique molecular identifiers, while MiXCR was used to determine the CDR3 positions. For each individual, recombination models were inferred using an EM algorithm with the repgenHMM and IGoR tools. Shared clonotypes were analyzed with the tcR package in R, and sharing was normalized by the product of cloneset sizes. To study raw recombination without the effects of thymic and clonal selection, out-of-frame nonproductive sequences were analyzed. Using fastp trimming at Q25 and MiXCR clonotype assembly, TCRdb reanalyzed the public sequencing data and kept in-frame beta chains. A single entry per CDR3 protein holds the most common genes and DNA from its merged rows. The V and J calls shown here were made by TCRdb, not taken from the authors' results. The sample includes roughly 1.6 million distinct CDR3 sequences, with around a third observed a single time. The ten largest clones represent over 0.25% of the sample.

All donors were healthy Caucasians. CDR1 and CDR2, per the germline V gene, are SGHRS and YFSETQ. The CDR3 sequence holds 15 residues, the cysteine and phenylalanine included. The DNA shown is the 45-base CDR3, in frame from base 1. V and J are truncated by 3 bases and 2 bases respectively, leaving an intervening sequence of 15 bases. This clonotype was counted between two and nine times. It lacks a known antigen. Per-nucleotide qualities are absent, and no much larger clonotype sits a single base away. Broader findings and caveats from the paper: Because the same donors could not be followed over many years, the conclusions relied on cross-sectional statistical analysis. Compared with coincidental sharing between unrelated individuals, out-of-frame TCR alpha sequences shared between twins showed an excess of sequences with low generation probability. Excess twin sharing in beta out-of-frame sequences was weaker because fewer shared sequences lowered the signal-to-noise ratio. Zero-insertion analyses could be partly confounded by invariant T cells such as MAIT and iNKT, though diverse VJ usage argued against such confounding for most clonotypes. Abundant cord blood beta clonotypes carried fewer insertions; young adult naive repertoires showed a weaker similar trend, while memory repertoires showed none. Out-of-frame TCR alpha sharing in monozygotic twins was systematically underestimated by recombination models, whereas sharing between unrelated individuals was in agreement with the recombination models.

The receptor's source is a newborn girl in good health. This chain joins TRBV5-1 to TRBJ2-7; the D region possibly corresponds to TRBD1 (5 bases align). The sequenced material came from cord blood. The sequenced DNA is TGCGCCAGCAGCTCTGACAGAGGTGGACCCTACGAGCAGTACTTC. Translated, this is CASSSDRGGPYEQYF.